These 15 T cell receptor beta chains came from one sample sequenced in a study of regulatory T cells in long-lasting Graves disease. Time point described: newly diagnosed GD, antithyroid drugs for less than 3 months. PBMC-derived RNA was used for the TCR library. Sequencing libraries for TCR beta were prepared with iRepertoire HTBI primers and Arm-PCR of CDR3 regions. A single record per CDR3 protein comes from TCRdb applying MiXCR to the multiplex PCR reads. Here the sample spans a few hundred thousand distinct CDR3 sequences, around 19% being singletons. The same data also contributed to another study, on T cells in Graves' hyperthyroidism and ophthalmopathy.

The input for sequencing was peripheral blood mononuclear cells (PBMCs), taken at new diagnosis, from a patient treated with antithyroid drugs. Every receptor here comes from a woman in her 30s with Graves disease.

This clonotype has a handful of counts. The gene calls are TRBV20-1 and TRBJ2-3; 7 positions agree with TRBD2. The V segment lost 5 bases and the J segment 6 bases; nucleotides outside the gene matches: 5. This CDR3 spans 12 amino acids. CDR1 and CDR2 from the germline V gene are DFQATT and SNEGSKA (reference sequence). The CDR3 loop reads CSAGGGYDTQYF. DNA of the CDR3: TGCAGTGCTGGGGGGGGGTACGATACGCAGTATTTT.

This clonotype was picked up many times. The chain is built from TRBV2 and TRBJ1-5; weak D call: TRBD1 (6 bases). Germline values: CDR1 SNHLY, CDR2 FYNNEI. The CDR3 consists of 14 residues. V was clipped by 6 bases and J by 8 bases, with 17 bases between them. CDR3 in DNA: TGTGCCAGCAGCGAACGGACAGTAAGTGAGCCCCAGCATTTT. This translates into CASSERTVSEPQHF.

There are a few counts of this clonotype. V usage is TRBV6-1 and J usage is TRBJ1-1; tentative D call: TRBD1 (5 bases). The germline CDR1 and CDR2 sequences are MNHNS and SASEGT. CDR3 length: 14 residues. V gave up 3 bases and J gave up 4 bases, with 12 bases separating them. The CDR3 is CASSDPGIGTEAFF. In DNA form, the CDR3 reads TGTGCCAGCAGTGACCCAGGGATTGGCACTGAAGCTTTCTTT.

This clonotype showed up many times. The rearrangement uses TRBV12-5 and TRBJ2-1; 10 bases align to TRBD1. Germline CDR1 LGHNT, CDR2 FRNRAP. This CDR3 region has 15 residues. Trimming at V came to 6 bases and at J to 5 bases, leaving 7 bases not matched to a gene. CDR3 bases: TGTGCTAGTGGACTTCCGGGACAGGGGAACAATGAGCAGTTCTTC. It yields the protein CASGLPGQGNNEQFF.

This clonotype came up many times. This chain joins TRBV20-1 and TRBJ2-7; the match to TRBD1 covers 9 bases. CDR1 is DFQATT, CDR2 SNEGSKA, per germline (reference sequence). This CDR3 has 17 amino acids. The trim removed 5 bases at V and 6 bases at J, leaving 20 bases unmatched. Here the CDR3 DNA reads TGCAGTGCTCTCCCCTTCCCGGAGGTACAGGGGGCTGGCGAGCAGTACTTC. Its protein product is CSALPFPEVQGAGEQYF.

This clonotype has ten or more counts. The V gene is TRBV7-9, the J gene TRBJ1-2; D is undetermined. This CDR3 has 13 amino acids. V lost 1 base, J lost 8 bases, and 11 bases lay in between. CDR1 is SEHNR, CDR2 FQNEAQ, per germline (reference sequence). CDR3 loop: CASSLGQEDGYTF. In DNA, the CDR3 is TGTGCCAGCAGCTTAGGACAAGAGGACGGCTACACCTTC.

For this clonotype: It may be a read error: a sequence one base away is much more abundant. The CDR3 is CAISVTGGQLQETQYF. DNA of the CDR3: TGTGCCATCAGTGTAACTGGCGGGCAGTTACAAGAGACCCAGTACTTC. This sequence joins TRBV10-3 and TRBJ2-5; perhaps TRBD2 as D (5 bases). CDR3 length: 16 residues. The germline CDR1 and CDR2 sequences are ENHRY and SYGVKD. V was clipped by 4 bases and J by 2 bases, with 17 bases between them.

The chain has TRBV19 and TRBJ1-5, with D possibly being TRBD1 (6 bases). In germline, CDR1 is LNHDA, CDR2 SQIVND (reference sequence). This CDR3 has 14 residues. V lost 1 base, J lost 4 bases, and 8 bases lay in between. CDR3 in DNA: TGTGCCAGTAGTATAGTAAGGGGGAATCAGCCCCAGCATTTT. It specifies CASSIVRGNQPQHF.

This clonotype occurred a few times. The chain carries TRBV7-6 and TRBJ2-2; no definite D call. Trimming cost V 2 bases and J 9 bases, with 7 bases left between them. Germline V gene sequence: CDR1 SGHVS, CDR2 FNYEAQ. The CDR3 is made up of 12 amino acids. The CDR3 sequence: CASSLSLRELFF. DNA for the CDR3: TGTGCCAGCAGCTTAAGCCTCCGGGAGCTGTTTTTT. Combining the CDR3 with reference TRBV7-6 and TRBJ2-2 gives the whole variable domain GAGVSQSPRYKVTKRGQDVALRCDPISGHVSLYWYRQALGQGPEFLTYFNYEAQQDKSGLPNDRFSAERPEGSISTLTIQRTEQRDSAMYRCASSLSLRELFFGEGSRLTVL.

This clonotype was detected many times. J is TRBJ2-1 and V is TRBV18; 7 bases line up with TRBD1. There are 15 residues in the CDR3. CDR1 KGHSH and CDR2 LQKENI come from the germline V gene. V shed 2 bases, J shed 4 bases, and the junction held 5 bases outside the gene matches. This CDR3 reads CASSPGQGVYNEQFF. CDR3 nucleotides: TGTGCCAGCTCACCAGGGCAGGGGGTGTACAATGAGCAGTTCTTC. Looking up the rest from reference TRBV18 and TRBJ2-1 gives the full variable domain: NAGVMQNPRHLVRRRGQEARLRCSPMKGHSHVYWYRQLPEEGLKFMVYLQKENIIDESGMPKERFSAEFPKEGPSILRIQQVVRGDSAAYFCASSPGQGVYNEQFFGPGTRLTVL.

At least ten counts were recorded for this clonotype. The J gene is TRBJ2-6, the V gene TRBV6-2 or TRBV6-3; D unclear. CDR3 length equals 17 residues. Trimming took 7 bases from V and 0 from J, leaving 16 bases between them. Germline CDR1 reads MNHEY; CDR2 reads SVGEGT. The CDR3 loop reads CASKEKGPGSGANVLTF. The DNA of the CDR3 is TGTGCCAGCAAGGAGAAAGGACCTGGCTCTGGGGCCAACGTCCTGACTTTC.

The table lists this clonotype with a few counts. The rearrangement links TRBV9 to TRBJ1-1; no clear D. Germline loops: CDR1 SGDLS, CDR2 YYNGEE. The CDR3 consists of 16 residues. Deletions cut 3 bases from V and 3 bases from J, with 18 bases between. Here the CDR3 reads CASSDTPEYRDTEAFF. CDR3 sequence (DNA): TGTGCCAGCAGCGATACTCCCGAATATAGAGACACTGAAGCTTTCTTT.

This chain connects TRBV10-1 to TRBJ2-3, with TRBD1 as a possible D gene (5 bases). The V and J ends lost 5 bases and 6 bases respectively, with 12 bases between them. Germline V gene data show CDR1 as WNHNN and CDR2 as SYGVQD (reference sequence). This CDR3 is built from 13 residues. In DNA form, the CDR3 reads TGCGCCAGCAGTTCCGCACAGGCCGATACGCAGTATTTT. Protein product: CASSSAQADTQYF.

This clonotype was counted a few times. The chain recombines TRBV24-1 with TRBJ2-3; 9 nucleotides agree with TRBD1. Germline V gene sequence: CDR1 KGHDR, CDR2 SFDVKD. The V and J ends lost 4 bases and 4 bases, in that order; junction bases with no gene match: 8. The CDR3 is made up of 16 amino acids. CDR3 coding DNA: TGTGCCACCAGTGACTCTAGGACAGGGGACCCAGATACGCAGTATTTT. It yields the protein CATSDSRTGDPDTQYF.

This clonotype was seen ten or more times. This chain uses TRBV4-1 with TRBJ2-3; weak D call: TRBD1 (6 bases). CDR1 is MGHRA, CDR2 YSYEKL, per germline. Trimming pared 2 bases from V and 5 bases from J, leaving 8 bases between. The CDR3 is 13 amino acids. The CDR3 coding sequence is TGCGCCAGCAGCCAATTAGGGGGAGATACGCAGTATTTT. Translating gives CASSQLGGDTQYF.